This TCR beta chain was observed in a study of blood T cell repertoires in COVID-19. Overall study: The United States, Italy and Spain supplied acute and convalescent COVID-19 samples.

The authors' processing: From reference gene primer amplification, estimates of nucleated cell counts were derived. TCRdb's copy holds only in-frame clones and misses some; the assay was immunoSEQ multiplex PCR. The DNA gave D and trimming, while V, J and clone size come from that table. The sample comprises under 45,000 clones, about 90% of which are singletons, and 1% to 1.5% rests with the top ten. V shed 7 bases and J 2 bases; nucleotides not matched to a gene: 9. The CDR3 has 15 amino acids. Germline V gives CDR1 LNHDA, CDR2 SQIVND (reference sequence). The V and J genes are TRBV19 and TRBJ2-3, with 7 bases aligning to TRBD2. The TCR was taken from a middle-aged woman with acute or convalescent COVID-19. The sample taken for sequencing was peripheral blood. This chain's CDR3 is CASTIGGGSTDTQYF. The CDR3 DNA reads as TGTGCCAGTACCATTGGCGGGGGATCCACAGATACGCAGTATTTT.